The sequence of this T cell receptor (beta chain) was determined in a study of shared clonotypes between healthy human individuals. Only in-frame clones appear in the TCRdb table, and some are missing; sequencing was by immunoSEQ multiplex PCR. The repertoire holds around 580,000 clones, with roughly 98% as singletons. CD45RO-negative CD8 cells positively selected for CCR7 made up the naive population, which excluded terminally differentiated effector memory CD45RA+ cells. V shed 1 base and J shed 5 bases, with 10 bases lying between them. The CDR3 length is 13 residues. Germline loops: CDR1 SQVTM, CDR2 ANQGSEA.

Sequenced material: naive CD8+ T cells sorted from blood. This chain uses TRBV29-1 with TRBJ2-3; D gene ambiguous. This TCR came from a man aged 25 to 40 in good health. CDR3 sequence: CSVEVRSGDTQYF. The CDR3 DNA reads as TGCAGCGTTGAAGTTCGATCCGGAGATACGCAGTATTTT.